The sequence of this TCR beta chain was determined in a study of cytomegalovirus exposure and HLA in healthy donors. Findings of the study overall: High specificity and sensitivity for cytomegalovirus status were reported for the classifier.

V trimming: 9 bases; J trimming: 0 bases; junction bases outside the gene matches: 11. This CDR3 has 15 amino acids. The germline gives CDR1 SNHLY, CDR2 FYNNEI. In the PCR, 60 Vbeta and 13 Jbeta primers were used. Clones were read by immunoSEQ multiplex PCR, and TCRdb kept only the in-frame ones, dropping some. Of about 160,000 clones in the sample, about 73% are singletons; the top ten hold 3.1%. Points on this clone: Its antigen is not known.

The material sequenced was PBMCs. The receptor comes from a woman aged 40 to 50 in good health and CMV-seronegative. This chain links TRBV2 with TRBJ2-7; 7 bases align to TRBD1. CDR3 sequence reads: CARRDDRAPSYEQYF. The CDR3 nucleotides are TGTGCCAGGAGGGATGACAGGGCCCCCTCCTACGAGCAGTACTTC. The whole variable domain, remainder taken from reference TRBV2 and TRBJ2-7, is EPEVTQTPSHQVTQMGQEVILRCVPISNHLYFYWYRQILGQKVEFLVSFYNNEISEKSEIFDDQFSVERPDGSNFTLKIRSTKLEDSAMYFCARRDDRAPSYEQYFGPGTRLTVT.